This T cell receptor (beta chain) was identified during a study of blood T cell repertoires in COVID-19. Study-level information: Samples came from the United States, Italy and Spain, spanning acute and convalescent COVID-19. PBMCs, B-cell-depleted T cells, or T cells provided the cDNA or gDNA that made up the material.

Trimming took 5 bases from V and 2 from J, leaving 9 bases between them. This CDR3 spans 13 amino acids. CDR1 SGHDN and CDR2 FVKESK come from the germline V gene. Source study methods: Amplification with reference gene primers provided the estimates of nucleated cell counts. Using immunoSEQ multiplex PCR, the repertoire was profiled, and TCRdb retains in-frame clones only, with some absent. V, J and clone size were drawn from that table, and D and trimming were deduced from the DNA. Counted here are 250,000 to 300,000 clones, 81% occurring once; the ten biggest clones make up 2.5% to 3%. The clonotype originates from a woman in her sixties or seventies with active or convalescent COVID-19. The rearrangement joins TRBV14 to TRBJ1-1; D remains ambiguous. The material sequenced was peripheral blood. As DNA, the CDR3 is TGTGCCAGCAGCTCTACCTTAAACACTGAAGCTTTCTTT. It yields the protein CASSSTLNTEAFF.